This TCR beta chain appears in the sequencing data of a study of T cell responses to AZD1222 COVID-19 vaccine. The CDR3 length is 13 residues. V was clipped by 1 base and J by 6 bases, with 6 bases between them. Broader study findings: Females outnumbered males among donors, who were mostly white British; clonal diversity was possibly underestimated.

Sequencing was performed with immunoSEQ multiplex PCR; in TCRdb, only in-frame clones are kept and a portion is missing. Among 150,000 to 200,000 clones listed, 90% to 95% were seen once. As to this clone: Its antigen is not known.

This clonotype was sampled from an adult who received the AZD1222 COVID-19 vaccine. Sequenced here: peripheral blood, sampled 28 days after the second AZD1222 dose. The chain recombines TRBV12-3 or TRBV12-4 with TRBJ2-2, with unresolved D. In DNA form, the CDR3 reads TGTGCCAGCAGTTTAGATGGGCCCGGGGAGCTGTTTTTT. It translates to CASSLDGPGELFF.